This paragraph reports one TCR beta chain. Its target is not known. Generated by immunoSEQ multiplex PCR, the TCRdb table keeps only in-frame clones and is missing some. This table has about 24,000 clones, around 47% appearing once. This sample was taken from a study of radiation and T cells in renal cell carcinoma. The germline V gene has CDR1 LNHDA and CDR2 SQIVND (reference sequence). The trim removed 6 bases at V and 2 bases at J, leaving 4 bases unmatched. This CDR3 comprises 14 residues. The treatment denotes: 15 Gy SBRT to primary tumor, nephrectomy 4 weeks later. The study, taken as a whole, reports: Top 100 clonotypes averaged about 54% in irradiated versus approximately 45% in nephrectomy-only tumors. Pretreatment tumor biopsies were lacking, so baseline clonotypes are unknown. Compared with controls, irradiated tumors had more, larger dominant CDR3 motifs.

This clonotype was sampled from a woman aged 45-59 years with renal cell carcinoma. This rearrangement joins TRBV19 to TRBJ1-2; 9 bases map to TRBD1. The sample here was tumor tissue, taken from a patient whose treatment included radiotherapy and nephrectomy. CDR3 region: CASSGQGYNYGYTF. In nucleotides, the CDR3 is TGTGCCAGTAGCGGACAGGGGTACAACTATGGCTACACCTTC.